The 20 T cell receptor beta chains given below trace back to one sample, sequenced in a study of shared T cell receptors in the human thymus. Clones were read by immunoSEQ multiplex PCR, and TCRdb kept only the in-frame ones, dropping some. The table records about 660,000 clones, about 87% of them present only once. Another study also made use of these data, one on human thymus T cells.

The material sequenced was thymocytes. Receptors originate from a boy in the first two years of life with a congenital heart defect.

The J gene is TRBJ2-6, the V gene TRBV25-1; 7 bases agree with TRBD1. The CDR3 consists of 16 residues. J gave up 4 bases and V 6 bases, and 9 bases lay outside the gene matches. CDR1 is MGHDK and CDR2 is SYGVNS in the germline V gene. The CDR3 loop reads CASSRQGPRGANVLTF. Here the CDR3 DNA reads TGTGCCAGCAGCAGACAGGGCCCGAGGGGGGCCAACGTCCTGACTTTC.

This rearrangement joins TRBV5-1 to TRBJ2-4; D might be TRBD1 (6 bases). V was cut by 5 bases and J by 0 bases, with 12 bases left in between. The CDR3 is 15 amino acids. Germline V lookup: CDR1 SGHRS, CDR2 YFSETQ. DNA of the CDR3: TGCGCCAGCAGTTATGGGGGCTCAGCCAAAAACATTCAGTACTTC. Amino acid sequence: CASSYGGSAKNIQYF. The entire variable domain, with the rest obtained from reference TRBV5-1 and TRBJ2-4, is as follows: KAGVTQTPRYLIKTRGQQVTLSCSPISGHRSVSWYQQTPGQGLQFLFEYFSETQRNKGNFPGRFSGRQFSNSRSEMNVSTLELGDSALYLCASSYGGSAKNIQYFGAGTRLSVL.

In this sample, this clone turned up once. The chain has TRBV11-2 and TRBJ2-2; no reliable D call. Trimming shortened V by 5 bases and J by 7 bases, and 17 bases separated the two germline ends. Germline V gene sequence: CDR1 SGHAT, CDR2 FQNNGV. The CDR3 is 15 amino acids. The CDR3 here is CASSPRLELDGELFF. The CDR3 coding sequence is TGTGCCAGCAGCCCAAGACTCGAACTCGACGGGGAGCTGTTTTTT.

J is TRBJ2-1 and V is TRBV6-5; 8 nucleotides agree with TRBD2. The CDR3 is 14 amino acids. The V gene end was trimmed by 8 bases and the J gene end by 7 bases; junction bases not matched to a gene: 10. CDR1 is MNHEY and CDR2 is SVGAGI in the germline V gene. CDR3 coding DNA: TGTGCCAGCTACGACGGGGGGGCAGGGAATGAGCAGTTCTTC. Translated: CASYDGGAGNEQFF.

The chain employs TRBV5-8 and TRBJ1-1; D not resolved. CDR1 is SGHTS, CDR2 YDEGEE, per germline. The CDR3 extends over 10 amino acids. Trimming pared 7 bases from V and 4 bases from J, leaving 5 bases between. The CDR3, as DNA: TGTGCCAGCCTCAGCACTGAAGCTTTCTTT. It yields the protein CASLSTEAFF. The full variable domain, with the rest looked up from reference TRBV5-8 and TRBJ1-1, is EAGVTQSPTHLIKTRGQQATLRCSPISGHTSVYWYQQALGLGLQFLLWYDEGEERNRGNFPPRFSGRQFPNYSSELNVNALELEDSALYLCASLSTEAFFGQGTRLTVV.

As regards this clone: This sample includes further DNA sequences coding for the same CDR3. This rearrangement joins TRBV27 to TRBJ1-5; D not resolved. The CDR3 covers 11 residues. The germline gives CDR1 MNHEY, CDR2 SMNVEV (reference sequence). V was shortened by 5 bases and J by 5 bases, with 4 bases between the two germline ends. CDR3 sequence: CASSRDQPQHF. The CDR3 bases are TGTGCCAGCAGTCGGGATCAGCCCCAGCATTTT.

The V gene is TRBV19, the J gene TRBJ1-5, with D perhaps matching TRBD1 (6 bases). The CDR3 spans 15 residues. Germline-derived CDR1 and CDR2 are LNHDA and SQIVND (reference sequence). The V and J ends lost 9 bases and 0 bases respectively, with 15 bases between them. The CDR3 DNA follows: TGTGCCAGCATCAAACAGGGAAATAGCAATCAGCCCCAGCATTTT. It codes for CASIKQGNSNQPQHF.

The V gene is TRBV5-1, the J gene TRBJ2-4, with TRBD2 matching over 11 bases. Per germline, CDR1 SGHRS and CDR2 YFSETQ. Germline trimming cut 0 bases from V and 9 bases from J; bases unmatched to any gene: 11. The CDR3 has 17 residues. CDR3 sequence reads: CASSLDPSGRPRVIQYF. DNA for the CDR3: TGCGCCAGCAGCTTGGATCCTAGCGGGAGGCCTCGGGTCATTCAGTACTTC.

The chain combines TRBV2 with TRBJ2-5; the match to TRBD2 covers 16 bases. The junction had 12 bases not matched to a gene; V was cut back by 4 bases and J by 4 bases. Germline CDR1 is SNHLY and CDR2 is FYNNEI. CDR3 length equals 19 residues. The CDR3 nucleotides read TGTGCCAGCAGTGCCGGGACTAGCGGGAGGGCCGCAGGTCGAGAGACCCAGTACTTC. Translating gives CASSAGTSGRAAGRETQYF.

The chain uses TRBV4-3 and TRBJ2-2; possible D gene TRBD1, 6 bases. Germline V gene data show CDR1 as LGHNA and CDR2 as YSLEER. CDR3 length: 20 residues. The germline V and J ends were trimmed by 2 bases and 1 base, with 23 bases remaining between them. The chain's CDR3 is CASSQHPLGTTRMNTGELFF. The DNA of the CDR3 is TGCGCCAGCAGCCAACACCCTTTGGGGACAACACGAATGAACACCGGGGAGCTGTTTTTT.

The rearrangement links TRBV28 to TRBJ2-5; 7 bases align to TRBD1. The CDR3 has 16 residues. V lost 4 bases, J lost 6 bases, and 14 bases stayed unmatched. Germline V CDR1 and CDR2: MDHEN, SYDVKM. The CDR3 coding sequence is TGTGCCAGCAGTTCCCCCCAAGGGGGCAAAGGAAAGACCCAGTACTTC. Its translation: CASSSPQGGKGKTQYF.

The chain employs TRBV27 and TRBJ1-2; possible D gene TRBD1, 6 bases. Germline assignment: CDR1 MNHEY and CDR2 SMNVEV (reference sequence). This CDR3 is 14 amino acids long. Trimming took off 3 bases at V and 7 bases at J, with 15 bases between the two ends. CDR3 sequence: CASSFYPGDIGYTF. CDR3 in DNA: TGTGCCAGCAGTTTTTACCCAGGGGACATTGGCTACACCTTC.

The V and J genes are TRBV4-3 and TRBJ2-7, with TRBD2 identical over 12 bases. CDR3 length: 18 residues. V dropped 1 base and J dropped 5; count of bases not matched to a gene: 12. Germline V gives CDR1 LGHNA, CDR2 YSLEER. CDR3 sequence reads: CASSQGLLTSGSVHEQYF. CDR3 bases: TGCGCCAGCAGCCAAGGCCTCTTGACTAGCGGGAGTGTGCACGAGCAGTACTTC.

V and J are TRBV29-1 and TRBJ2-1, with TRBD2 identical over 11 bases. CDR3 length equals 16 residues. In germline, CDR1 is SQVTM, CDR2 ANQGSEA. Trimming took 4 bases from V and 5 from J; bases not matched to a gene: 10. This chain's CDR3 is CSVVDPGLAENNEQFF. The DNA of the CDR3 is TGCAGCGTTGTAGACCCGGGACTAGCGGAGAACAATGAGCAGTTCTTC.

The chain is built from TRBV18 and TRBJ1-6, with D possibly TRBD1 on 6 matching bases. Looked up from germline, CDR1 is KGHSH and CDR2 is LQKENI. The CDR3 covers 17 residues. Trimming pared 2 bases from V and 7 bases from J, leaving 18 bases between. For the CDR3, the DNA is TGTGCCAGCTCACCAGTCTACAGGGTGGATGAGAATTCACCCCTCCACTTT. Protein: CASSPVYRVDENSPLHF.

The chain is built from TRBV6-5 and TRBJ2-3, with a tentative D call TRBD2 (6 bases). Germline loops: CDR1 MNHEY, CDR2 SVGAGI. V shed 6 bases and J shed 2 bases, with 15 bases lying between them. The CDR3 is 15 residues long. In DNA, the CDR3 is TGTGCCAGCAGCCCGCGGGACTTACTCACAGATACGCAGTATTTT. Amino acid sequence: CASSPRDLLTDTQYF.

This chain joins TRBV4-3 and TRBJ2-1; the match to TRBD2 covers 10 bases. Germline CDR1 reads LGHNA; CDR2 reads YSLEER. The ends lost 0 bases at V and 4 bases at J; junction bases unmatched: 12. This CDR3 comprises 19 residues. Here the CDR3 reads CASSQEGLAGALIYNEQFF. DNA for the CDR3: TGCGCCAGCAGCCAAGAGGGGCTAGCGGGAGCACTCATATACAATGAGCAGTTCTTC.

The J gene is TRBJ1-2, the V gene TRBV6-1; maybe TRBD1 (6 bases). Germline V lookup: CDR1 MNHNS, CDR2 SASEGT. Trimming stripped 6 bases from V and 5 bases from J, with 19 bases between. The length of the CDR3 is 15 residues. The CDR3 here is CASRPGQKLGYGYTF. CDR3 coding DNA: TGTGCCAGCAGACCCGGACAGAAGCTGGGGTATGGCTACACCTTC.

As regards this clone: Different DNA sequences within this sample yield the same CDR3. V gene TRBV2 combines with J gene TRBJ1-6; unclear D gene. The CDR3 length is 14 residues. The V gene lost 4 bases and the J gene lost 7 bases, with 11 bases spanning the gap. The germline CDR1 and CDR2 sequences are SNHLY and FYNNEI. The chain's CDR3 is CASSGPVLNSPLHF. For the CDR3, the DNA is TGTGCCAGCAGTGGGCCAGTATTAAATTCACCCCTCCACTTT.

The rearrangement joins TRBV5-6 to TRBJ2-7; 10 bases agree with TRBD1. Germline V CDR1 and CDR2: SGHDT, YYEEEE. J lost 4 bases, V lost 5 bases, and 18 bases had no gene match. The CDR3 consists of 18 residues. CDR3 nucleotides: TGTGCCAGCAGACCCGGGACAGGGGCTCAGCGGGAGTGGTACGAGCAGTACTTC. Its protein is CASRPGTGAQREWYEQYF.